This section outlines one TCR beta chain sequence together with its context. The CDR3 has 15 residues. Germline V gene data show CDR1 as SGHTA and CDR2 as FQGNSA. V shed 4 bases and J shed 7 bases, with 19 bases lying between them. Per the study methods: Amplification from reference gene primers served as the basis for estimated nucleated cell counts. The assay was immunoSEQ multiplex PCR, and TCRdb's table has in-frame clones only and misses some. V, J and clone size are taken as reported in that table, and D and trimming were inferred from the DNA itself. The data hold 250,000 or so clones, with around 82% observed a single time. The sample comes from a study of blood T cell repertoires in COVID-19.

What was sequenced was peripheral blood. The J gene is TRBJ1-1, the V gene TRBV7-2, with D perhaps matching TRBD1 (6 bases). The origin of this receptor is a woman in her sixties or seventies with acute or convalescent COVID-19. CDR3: CASSSLPIIRGEAFF. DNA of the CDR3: TGTGCCAGCAGCTCGCTTCCCATTATCAGGGGTGAAGCTTTCTTT.